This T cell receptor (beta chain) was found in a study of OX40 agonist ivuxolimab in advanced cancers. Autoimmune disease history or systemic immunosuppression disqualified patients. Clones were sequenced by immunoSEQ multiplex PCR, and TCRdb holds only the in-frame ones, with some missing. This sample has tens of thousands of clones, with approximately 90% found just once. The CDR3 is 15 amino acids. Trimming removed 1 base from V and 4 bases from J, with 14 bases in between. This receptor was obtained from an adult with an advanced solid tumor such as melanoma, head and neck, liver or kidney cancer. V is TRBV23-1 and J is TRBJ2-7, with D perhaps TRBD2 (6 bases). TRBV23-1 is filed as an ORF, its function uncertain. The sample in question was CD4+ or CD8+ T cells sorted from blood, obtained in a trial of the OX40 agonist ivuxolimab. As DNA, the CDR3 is TGCGCCAGCAGTCAATGTTGGGGAGGTGGGTACGAGCAGTACTTC. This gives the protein CASSQCWGGGYEQYF.